This is a list of T cell receptor beta chains from one sample in a study of Graves' ophthalmopathy and Graves' hyperthyroidism. TCRdb re-derived calls from the multiplex PCR reads in MiXCR, one entry per CDR3 protein. The table has about 500,000 distinct CDR3 sequences, approximately 37% seen once. The sequenced sample was peripheral blood or thyroid tissue (not recorded which). The source of these receptors is an adult man with Graves' hyperthyroidism. Each CDR3 is given without its conserved first and last residue. Clone size is stated in some rows and not others, as once, few, many or a class when expanded.

>TRBJ2-3|-|TRBV9
ASSVGITDTQY
>TRBJ1-5|few|TRBV24-1
ATGVGGNQPQH
>TRBJ2-7|many|TRBV20-1
SAPARLAGGEQY
>TRBJ1-1|many|TRBV7-8
ASSPGGLTANTEAF
>TRBJ1-5|many|TRBV12-3/TRBV12-4
ASSTHRTGDQPQH
>TRBJ1-3|many|TRBV10-3
AIRLTGSSGNTIY
>TRBJ1-5|many|TRBV10-2
ASWGQSRNQPQH
>TRBJ2-7|many|TRBV19
ASSSPPSYEQY
>TRBJ2-5|-|TRBV6-5
ASRGGLAGSQETQY
>TRBJ1-6|few|TRBV10-3
AISELLTSSPLH
>TRBJ2-5|-|TRBV12-3/TRBV12-4
ASSLQGGRGDEY
>TRBJ1-1|-|TRBV11-2
ASSHGQERTEAF
>TRBJ1-2|-|TRBV6-5
AVRGAIGYT
>TRBJ1-6|many|TRBV20-1
SAGRQLHNSPLH
>TRBJ2-2|many|TRBV5-1
ASSLAAGETGELF
>TRBJ2-7|many|TRBV11-2
ASSSPGQGIYEQY
>TRBJ2-7|many|TRBV7-9
ASSFGRDEQY
>TRBJ1-1|-|TRBV20-1
SAEMRESRPEAF
>TRBJ1-5|-|TRBV6-6
ASSYHPSNQPQH
>TRBJ1-1|-|TRBV3-1
ASSQDTGSTEAF
>TRBJ2-7|many|TRBV10-3
AISEGPRTDEQY
>TRBJ1-2|many|TRBV12-3/TRBV12-4
ASSLGPNGYT
>TRBJ1-6|-|TRBV7-2
ASSQDSTFSYNSPLH
>TRBJ2-2|-|TRBV12-3/TRBV12-4
ASSLNPAGNTGELF
>TRBJ1-1|-|TRBV7-3
ASSSKNGGRIGAF